The text below deals with one TCR beta chain. The antigen remains undetermined. The CDR3 consists of 13 residues. Trimming pared 2 bases from V and 8 bases from J, leaving 12 bases between. CDR1 is MNHNY and CDR2 is SVGAGI in the germline V gene (reference sequence). This specimen comes from a study of long-term antiretroviral therapy in people with HIV. Overall study results and limits: Investigators report no available data on ART adherence, viral resistance or therapy changes. Dominance of pre-ART expanded clones persisted, fluctuating and often declining after ART. Compared with controls, HIV repertoires showed narrower CDR3 length ranges.

Ahead of DNA extraction, samples held about 0.95-10 million cryopreserved PBMC each. Researchers report immunoSEQ v3.0 was run at survey level. Sequencing was performed with immunoSEQ multiplex PCR; in TCRdb, only in-frame clones are kept and a portion is missing. The table has roughly 19,000 clones, roughly 80% seen once. This sequence originates from a woman younger than 35 with HIV. The sequenced sample was unsorted PBMCs, obtained 0.6 years after starting antiretroviral therapy. This rearrangement joins TRBV6-6 to TRBJ1-1; possible D gene TRBD1, 5 bases. CDR3 DNA sequence: TGTGCCAGCAGTTACACCGGGACTCAAGAAGCTTTCTTT. The encoded protein is CASSYTGTQEAFF.